This T cell receptor (beta chain) originates from a study of blood T cell repertoires in COVID-19. Study context: The United States, Italy and Spain supplied acute and convalescent COVID-19 samples. T cells, B-cell-depleted T cells, or PBMCs provided the cDNA or gDNA that served as material.

Per germline, CDR1 SGHVS and CDR2 FNYEAQ. V lost 1 base and J 2 bases, leaving 5 bases between the germline ends. CDR3 length: 13 amino acids. Under the authors' procedure: Amplified reference gene primers provided the basis for estimating nucleated cell counts. Sequenced by immunoSEQ multiplex PCR; TCRdb stores in-frame clones only, minus some. V and J calls and clone size are copied from that table; D and trimming were computed from the DNA. The data show under 250,000 clones, roughly nine tenths seen once. The chain uses TRBV7-6 and TRBJ1-2, with D uncertain. The source of this sequence is a man in his 60s who had recovered from COVID-19. The sample consisted of peripheral blood. In DNA form, the CDR3 reads TGTGCCAGCAGCTTAGGAGGGAACTATGGCTACACCTTC. As protein: CASSLGGNYGYTF.